This T cell receptor beta chain is from a study of blood T cell repertoires in COVID-19. Looking at the study overall: Italy, Spain and the United States were the sources of the convalescent and acute COVID-19 samples. Nucleic acid was either cDNA or gDNA, and it came from T cells, B-cell-depleted T cells, or PBMCs.

Participants were aged roughly 18 to 100 years from some 24 US areas. Grouping used clinical history reported by participants in a survey and questionnaire. The table came from immunoSEQ multiplex PCR; TCRdb's copy has only in-frame clones and leaves some out. The sample has approximately 210,000 clones; just over 85% are singletons. Germline-derived CDR1 and CDR2 are SGHTA and FQGNSA. The CDR3 covers 16 residues. Trimming removed 3 bases from V and 7 bases from J; junction bases left unmatched: 12. The chain employs TRBV7-2 and TRBJ2-1; 7 nucleotides align to TRBD2. This clonotype was sampled from a woman aged 45-65 years with acute COVID-19. Sequencing input: PBMCs or T cells enriched from blood (not recorded which). The CDR3 here is CASSFQGGRERNEQFF. The CDR3, as DNA: TGTGCCAGCAGCTTTCAGGGTGGGCGGGAGCGGAATGAGCAGTTCTTC.